The 30 T cell receptor beta chains presented below share a single source sample, sequenced in a study of technical replicates of blood from a handful of donors. Only in-frame clones appear in the TCRdb table, and some are missing; sequencing was by immunoSEQ multiplex PCR. This sample carries about 89,000 clones, around 95% of them seen once, and the ten largest clones take approximately 0.24%. Source material: T cells isolated from PBMCs. These receptors all come from a human donor in good health.

J is TRBJ2-7 and V is TRBV28; possibly TRBD1 for D (6 bases). Germline V CDR1 and CDR2: MDHEN, SYDVKM. The length of the CDR3 is 12 residues. Trimming removed 7 bases from V and 5 bases from J, with 12 bases in between. CDR3 bases: TGTGCCAGCACTCAGGGGTTACACGAGCAGTACTTC. Translation: CASTQGLHEQYF.

This rearrangement joins TRBV6-1 to TRBJ2-4; the D gene is possibly TRBD1 (6 bases). The CDR3 extends over 14 amino acids. V dropped 6 bases and J dropped 8 bases, with 17 bases sitting between them. Germline V gene lookup returns CDR1 MNHNS and CDR2 SASEGT. The CDR3 DNA reads as TGTGCCAGCAGGGGGGCCCAGGGGATTGACATTCAGTACTTC. It is translated as CASRGAQGIDIQYF.

The J gene is TRBJ2-1, the V gene TRBV6-5; 8 nucleotides agree with TRBD2. CDR3 size: 14 residues. V gave up 5 bases and J gave up 5 bases; unmatched junction bases: 5. Germline V gene sequence: CDR1 MNHEY, CDR2 SVGAGI. The CDR3 here is CASSPGTRNNEQFF. DNA of the CDR3: TGTGCCAGCAGTCCCGGGACTAGAAACAATGAGCAGTTCTTC.

This chain connects TRBV7-6 to TRBJ2-7; 8 nucleotides match TRBD1. Germline values: CDR1 SGHVS, CDR2 FNYEAQ. The CDR3 totals 16 residues. V dropped 5 bases and J dropped 4; count of bases not matched to a gene: 13. CDR3 region: CASSNPTGTGDYEQYF. The DNA for the CDR3 is TGTGCCAGCAGCAACCCGACCGGGACAGGAGATTACGAGCAGTACTTC.

This clone was seen a single time. The chain links TRBV10-3 to TRBJ2-7, with a tentative D call TRBD2 (5 bases). The ends were cut back, 0 bases at V and 3 bases at J, with 12 bases in the middle. Germline CDR1 ENHRY, CDR2 SYGVKD. This CDR3 is 15 amino acids long. In DNA form, the CDR3 reads TGTGCCATCAGTGAGTCGGGAACTAGTCTCTACGAGCAGTACTTC. This encodes CAISESGTSLYEQYF.

A remark on this clone: The junction shows a germline mismatch at one end, possibly a read error. The J gene is TRBJ1-2, the V gene TRBV7-7; D gene ambiguous. The CDR3 contains 13 residues. Germline values: CDR1 SSHAT, CDR2 FNYEAQ (reference sequence). CDR3 in amino acids: CASSLGRVYGYTF. The CDR3 bases are TGTGCTAGCAGCTTAGGTCGGGTCTATGGCTACACCTTC.

The chain combines TRBV7-3 with TRBJ2-3; D is unclear. The CDR3 extends over 13 amino acids. V was cut by 5 bases and J by 0 bases, with 6 bases left in between. CDR1 and CDR2 (germline): SGHTA, FQGTGA. The CDR3 reads CASSKRSTDTQYF. CDR3 DNA sequence: TGTGCCAGCAGCAAGAGGAGCACAGATACGCAGTATTTT.

This clone was observed once. Written as DNA, the CDR3 is TGTGCCACCAGCAGGGATAAATCAGAGGCTGAAAAACTGTTTTTT. This gives the protein CATSRDKSEAEKLFF. The chain links TRBV15 to TRBJ1-4; D not resolved. This CDR3 contains 15 residues. Germline V gene lookup returns CDR1 LNHNV and CDR2 YYDKDF (reference sequence). V lost 3 bases to trimming and J lost 7 bases, with 15 bases between them.

The CDR3 DNA reads as TGTGCCAGCAGTTACACTCTGACTAGCGGGGGGAATGAGCAGTTCTTC. Its translation is CASSYTLTSGGNEQFF. This chain uses TRBV6-6 with TRBJ2-1, with 13 bases lining up with TRBD2. V was clipped by 2 bases and J by 7 bases; unmatched bases: 5. The CDR3 totals 16 residues. Germline V gene lookup returns CDR1 MNHNY and CDR2 SVGAGI (reference sequence).

The chain carries TRBV7-2 and TRBJ2-7, with TRBD2 matching 9 bases. V lost 3 bases, J lost 5 bases, and 2 bases stayed unmatched. Germline V gene lookup returns CDR1 SGHTA and CDR2 FQGNSA. CDR3 size: 13 residues. This chain's CDR3 is CASSLASGDEQYF. In DNA, the CDR3 is TGTGCCAGCAGCTTGGCTAGCGGGGACGAGCAGTACTTC.

The chain is built from TRBV9 and TRBJ2-3; D may be TRBD2 (5 bases). V lost 0 bases to trimming and J lost 0 bases, with 11 bases between them. This CDR3 has 16 amino acids. Germline values: CDR1 SGDLS, CDR2 YYNGEE. Here the CDR3 DNA reads TGTGCCAGCAGCGTAGAGGGTCTAGCTAGCACAGATACGCAGTATTTT. Its translation: CASSVEGLASTDTQYF.

The rearrangement joins TRBV4-1 to TRBJ2-1; 7 nucleotides align to TRBD1. CDR1 is MGHRA, CDR2 YSYEKL, per germline. CDR3 length: 16 residues. V shed 2 bases and J 7 bases; nucleotides not matched to a gene: 11. For the CDR3, the DNA is TGCGCCAGCAGCCAAAAGGGTCAGGGGGTCCCTAATGAGCAGTTCTTC. It codes for CASSQKGQGVPNEQFF.

V usage is TRBV27 and J usage is TRBJ1-2; possible D gene TRBD1, 6 bases. CDR3 size: 15 residues. V shed 2 bases and J shed 4 bases, with 14 bases lying between them. CDR1 is MNHEY, CDR2 SMNVEV, per germline (reference sequence). The chain's CDR3 is CASSLTRGASYGYTF. CDR3 nucleotide sequence: TGTGCCAGCAGTTTAACTCGGGGGGCTAGCTATGGCTACACCTTC.

The chain combines TRBV13 with TRBJ2-4; D gene ambiguous. Trimming left V 4 bases short and J 0 bases short, with 19 bases between. Germline assignment: CDR1 PRHDT and CDR2 FYEKMQ (reference sequence). This CDR3 has 18 residues. In DNA form, the CDR3 reads TGTGCCAGCAGCTGGGTAGTAGGAGAGGCGGTAGCCAAAAACATTCAGTACTTC. Translating gives CASSWVVGEAVAKNIQYF.

This chain connects TRBV9 to TRBJ2-2; tentatively, D is TRBD1 (6 bases). CDR1 SGDLS and CDR2 YYNGEE come from the germline V gene. V dropped 1 base and J dropped 4 bases, with 11 bases sitting between them. The CDR3 sequence is 15 residues long. CDR3: CASSVTQGRTGELFF. The CDR3 DNA follows: TGTGCCAGCAGCGTAACCCAGGGGCGCACCGGGGAGCTGTTTTTT. The whole variable domain, remainder taken from reference TRBV9 and TRBJ2-2, is DSGVTQTPKHLITATGQRVTLRCSPRSGDLSVYWYQQSLDQGLQFLIQYYNGEERAKGNILERFSAQQFPDLHSELNLSSLELGDSALYFCASSVTQGRTGELFFGEGSRLTVL.

The rearrangement links TRBV11-3 to TRBJ1-1, with a tentative D call TRBD1 (6 bases). The CDR3 extends over 13 amino acids. V lost 5 bases and J 3 bases, leaving 10 bases between the germline ends. Germline loops: CDR1 SGHNT, CDR2 YENEEA. Written as DNA, the CDR3 is TGTGCCAGCAGCAGACAGGCGGACACTGAAGCTTTCTTT. Its protein is CASSRQADTEAFF.

The J gene is TRBJ1-2, the V gene TRBV11-2; D not certain. Germline V gene data show CDR1 as SGHAT and CDR2 as FQNNGV. The V and J ends lost 5 bases and 2 bases respectively, with 3 bases between them. The CDR3 loop spans 11 amino acids. This chain's CDR3 is CASSPNYGYTF. The CDR3 region has the DNA TGTGCCAGCAGCCCAAACTATGGCTACACCTTC.

This sequence joins TRBV6-1 and TRBJ1-4, with D hard to call. Germline values: CDR1 MNHNS, CDR2 SASEGT. With 3 bases removed from V and 10 bases from J, the gap between germline ends came to 6 bases. The CDR3 is made up of 11 amino acids. For the CDR3, the DNA is TGTGCCAGCAGTGAGGCCAGAAAACTGTTTTTT. It yields the protein CASSEARKLFF.

The V call is TRBV29-1, the J call TRBJ2-1; D possibly corresponds to TRBD1 (6 bases). Germline V gene lookup returns CDR1 SQVTM and CDR2 ANQGSEA. Trimming shortened V by 7 bases and J by 0 bases, and 13 bases separated the two germline ends. The CDR3 extends over 14 amino acids. The CDR3 spells CSGFDRSSYNEQFF. CDR3 DNA: TGCAGCGGATTCGACAGGAGCTCCTACAATGAGCAGTTCTTC.

The V and J genes are TRBV7-9 and TRBJ2-7; D is undetermined. In germline, CDR1 is SEHNR, CDR2 FQNEAQ (reference sequence). The CDR3 extends over 13 amino acids. V was clipped by 5 bases and J by 5 bases, with 13 bases between them. This CDR3 reads CASSPVLRDEQYF. CDR3 in DNA: TGTGCCAGCAGCCCCGTACTACGGGACGAGCAGTACTTC.

The chain is built from TRBV6-1 and TRBJ1-2; D is possibly TRBD1 (5 bases). Germline V gene sequence: CDR1 MNHNS, CDR2 SASEGT. CDR3 length: 13 residues. V was clipped by 7 bases and J by 1 base, with 10 bases between them. For the CDR3, the DNA is TGTGCCAGCATTACGGGACTTAACTATGGCTACACCTTC. This codes for CASITGLNYGYTF.

This chain links TRBV27 with TRBJ2-1, with 9 bases identical to TRBD2. This CDR3 has 15 amino acids. After removal of 2 bases from V and 5 bases from J, the junction contained 4 bases not matched to a gene. CDR1 and CDR2 from the germline V gene are MNHEY and SMNVEV (reference sequence). The CDR3 loop reads CASSLSLAGHNEQFF. The CDR3 nucleotides read TGTGCCAGCAGTTTAAGCCTAGCGGGACACAATGAGCAGTTCTTC.

The chain links TRBV9 to TRBJ2-7; TRBD2 is a possible D gene (7 bases). CDR3 length: 17 amino acids. Germline-derived CDR1 and CDR2 are SGDLS and YYNGEE. V gave up 0 bases and J gave up 3 bases, with 19 bases separating them. The CDR3 loop is CASSVAPAAGAYYEQYF. The DNA for the CDR3 is TGTGCCAGCAGCGTAGCCCCCGCGGCGGGGGCCTACTACGAGCAGTACTTC.

The V call is TRBV5-8, the J call TRBJ1-1, with D unresolved. CDR1 is SGHTS, CDR2 YDEGEE, per germline. The V gene lost 8 bases and the J gene lost 0 bases, with 8 bases spanning the gap. The CDR3 consists of 12 residues. The CDR3 nucleotides read TGTGCCAGTTCAGGTGTGAACACTGAAGCTTTCTTT. Encoded protein: CASSGVNTEAFF.

This chain joins TRBV18 and TRBJ1-1; 10 bases map to TRBD1. Germline values: CDR1 KGHSH, CDR2 LQKENI. The J segment lost 4 bases and the V segment lost 3 bases, leaving 14 bases of the junction unmatched. The CDR3 spans 18 residues. The CDR3 spells CASSPILVRDRGGTEAFF. Written as DNA, the CDR3 is TGTGCCAGCTCACCGATTCTCGTCCGGGACAGGGGTGGCACTGAAGCTTTCTTT.

V is TRBV28 and J is TRBJ1-5, with D tentatively TRBD1 (6 bases). The V end was cut by 2 bases, the J end by 3 bases, with 11 bases between. Germline V gives CDR1 MDHEN, CDR2 SYDVKM. The CDR3 has 15 amino acids. Here the CDR3 DNA reads TGTGCCAGCAGTTTACGGACAGTCATCAATCAGCCCCAGCATTTT. This translates into CASSLRTVINQPQHF.

V gene TRBV19 combines with J gene TRBJ2-2; possibly TRBD2 for D (6 bases). Trimming removed 6 bases at V and 2 bases at J, with 10 bases between. CDR3 length: 14 residues. Germline V gives CDR1 LNHDA, CDR2 SQIVND (reference sequence). The CDR3 sequence is CASRGRRNTGELFF. Written as DNA, the CDR3 is TGTGCCAGTAGGGGGAGGCGCAACACCGGGGAGCTGTTTTTT.

The chain couples TRBV25-1 to TRBJ1-2; the D is unclear. V lost 2 bases and J lost 3, with 4 bases in between. The CDR3 is made up of 12 amino acids. CDR1 and CDR2 from the germline V gene are MGHDK and SYGVNS. The CDR3 sequence is CASSESDYGYTF. As DNA, the CDR3 is TGTGCCAGCAGTGAAAGCGACTATGGCTACACCTTC.

The gene calls are TRBV19 and TRBJ1-2; no reliable D call. This CDR3 has 18 residues. V was pared by 2 bases and J by 2 bases, with 21 bases between. CDR1 is LNHDA and CDR2 is SQIVND in the germline V gene (reference sequence). CDR3 loop: CASSILGWSAPENYGYTF. Written as DNA, the CDR3 is TGTGCCAGTAGTATATTAGGCTGGTCAGCCCCGGAGAACTATGGCTACACCTTC.

V and J are TRBV7-9 and TRBJ2-5, with D unresolved. The V gene's germline CDR1 is SEHNR and CDR2 FQNEAQ (reference sequence). V was pared by 3 bases and J by 4 bases, with 15 bases between. There are 15 residues in the CDR3. The CDR3 sequence is CASSFRRFGSETQYF. DNA of the CDR3: TGTGCCAGCAGCTTCCGCAGGTTCGGTTCAGAGACCCAGTACTTC. The variable domain in full, completed from reference TRBV7-9 and TRBJ2-5, reads DTGVSQNPRHKITKRGQNVTFRCDPISEHNRLYWYRQTLGQGPEFLTYFQNEAQLEKSRLLSDRFSAERPKGSFSTLEIQRTEQGDSAMYLCASSFRRFGSETQYFGPGTRLLVL.